The TCR beta chain under discussion was sequenced for a study of shared clonotypes between healthy human individuals. Germline V gene lookup returns CDR1 MNHEY and CDR2 SMNVEV (reference sequence). V lost 5 bases to trimming and J lost 8 bases; unmatched junction nucleotides: 14. CDR3 length: 15 residues. Only in-frame clones appear in the TCRdb table, and some are missing; sequencing was by immunoSEQ multiplex PCR. The data hold around 510,000 clones, with about 96% observed a single time. The chain employs TRBV27 and TRBJ1-2, with 7 bases matching TRBD1. Sequencing was carried out using naive CD4+ T cells sorted from blood. Subset in this sample: CD45RA+ positively selected. This sequence was found in a woman younger than 45 in good health. The CDR3 loop reads CASSKTGQSLGGYTF. The CDR3 nucleotides read TGTGCCAGCAGTAAAACGGGACAGTCCCTGGGAGGCTACACCTTC.